Many counts were recorded for the clone carrying this T cell receptor beta chain. What it recognizes is unknown. The V and J ends lost 4 bases and 8 bases respectively, with 13 bases between them. The CDR3 totals 13 residues. Looked up from germline, CDR1 is KGHDR and CDR2 is SFDVKD. Documented time point: newly diagnosed GD, antithyroid drugs for less than 3 months. Making the TCR library involved RNA that had been extracted from PBMCs. The sample belongs to a study of regulatory T cells in long-lasting Graves disease. Across the study: Graves' patients with a new diagnosis had received antithyroid drugs under 3 months.

CDR3-region Arm-PCR and iRepertoire HTBI primers produced the TCR beta libraries. From the multiplex PCR reads, TCRdb called clonotypes with MiXCR, one entry per CDR3 protein. The data show 420,000 or so distinct CDR3 sequences, with about 17% seen just once and 23% held by the top ten. General study results and limits: Persistent disease was associated with favored TRBV28 usage and with favored use of TRBJ1-2 and TRBJ2-5.

Separately, the same data were catalogued under a study of T cells in Graves' hyperthyroidism and ophthalmopathy. That investigation notes: Ophthalmopathy onset followed model prediction by a median roughly 6 months.

The chain recombines TRBV24-1 with TRBJ1-1; tentatively, D is TRBD1 (6 bases). The sequencing here drew on peripheral blood mononuclear cells (PBMCs), taken at new diagnosis, from a patient treated with antithyroid drugs. This clonotype was obtained from a woman aged 18-29 years with Graves disease. CDR3 region: CATSEGGTPEAFF. The CDR3 DNA sequence: TGTGCCACCAGTGAGGGCGGGACACCCGAAGCTTTCTTT.